What follows are 21 T cell receptor beta chains derived from one specimen sequenced in a study of blood T cells in healthy people across ages. For the second PCR, which ran for about 6 to 12 cycles, a sample-barcoded 5' primer and a J-beta primer mix were used. TCRdb itself ran the 5' RACE reads through MiXCR, one entry per CDR3 protein. The sample includes roughly 1.5 million distinct CDR3 sequences, 35% to 45% of them seen just once. What was sequenced was blood. The receptor set was obtained from a woman in her late teens or twenties in good health.

CDR3 in amino acids: CASSLQSSEGNQPQHF. CDR3 in DNA: TGCGCCAGCAGCCTTCAAAGCTCCGAAGGCAATCAGCCCCAGCATTTT. The J gene is TRBJ1-5, the V gene TRBV4-1, with D hard to call. The germline CDR1 and CDR2 sequences are MGHRA and YSYEKL. This CDR3 has 16 amino acids. The germline V and J ends were trimmed by 4 bases and 2 bases, with 15 bases remaining between them.

This sequence joins TRBV20-1 and TRBJ2-5; D is undetermined. Trimming removed 3 bases at V and 4 bases at J, with 6 bases between. There are 11 residues in the CDR3. CDR1 DFQATT and CDR2 SNEGSKA come from the germline V gene (reference sequence). CDR3 amino acids: CSASKRETQYF. CDR3 bases: TGCAGTGCTAGTAAGAGAGAGACCCAGTACTTC.

This clonotype was detected only a few times. A read error may produce the germline difference seen at one junction end. The chain carries TRBV3-1 and TRBJ2-1; TRBD2 matches at 8 bases. This CDR3 is 15 amino acids long. CDR1 is LGHDT, CDR2 YNNKEL, per germline (reference sequence). Here the CDR3 DNA reads TGTGCCAGTAGCCAAGACCCGGGACTAGGTATCGAGCAGTTCTTC. Translating gives CASSQDPGLGIEQFF.

This clonotype has only a few counts. V is TRBV6-1 and J is TRBJ1-1, with no clear D. Germline loops: CDR1 MNHNS, CDR2 SASEGT. V dropped 10 bases and J dropped 1 base, with 16 bases sitting between them. The CDR3 is 14 residues long. The CDR3 DNA follows: TGTGCCACCCCCGGAGGGCGGTGGAACACTGAAGCTTTCTTT. It is translated as CATPGGRWNTEAFF.

This clonotype was observed a few times. This sequence joins TRBV4-3 and TRBJ1-4, with TRBD1 matching over 8 bases. V trimming: 1 base; J trimming: 10 bases; junction bases outside the gene matches: 5. Germline V CDR1 and CDR2: LGHNA, YSLEER. CDR3 length: 14 amino acids. The CDR3 DNA is TGCGCCAGCAGCCAAGGACAGGGGAAGGGAAAACTGTTTTTT. Its protein product is CASSQGQGKGKLFF.

This clonotype was seen a few times. The chain links TRBV27 to TRBJ2-7, with D perhaps being TRBD1 or TRBD2 (5 bases each). The CDR3 has 14 residues. The V and J ends lost 3 bases and 1 base respectively, with 10 bases between them. From germline, CDR1 is MNHEY and CDR2 SMNVEV (reference sequence). The CDR3 loop reads CASSFLGRSYEQYF. For the CDR3, the DNA is TGTGCCAGCAGTTTTCTGGGACGGTCCTACGAGCAGTACTTC.

J is TRBJ2-5 and V is TRBV5-1; D perhaps matches TRBD1 (6 bases). Germline V CDR1 and CDR2: SGHRS, YFSETQ. This CDR3 contains 18 residues. Trimming stripped 0 bases from V and 0 bases from J, with 18 bases between. CDR3 sequence: CASSLGGQSVWYQETQYF. The CDR3 nucleotides read TGCGCCAGCAGCTTGGGTGGACAGAGTGTTTGGTACCAAGAGACCCAGTACTTC.

CDR3 sequence (DNA): TGTGCCAGCGGAAGGGACAGGGGAATAGATACGCAGTATTTT. Protein: CASGRDRGIDTQYF. This chain connects TRBV27 to TRBJ2-3; 10 nucleotides align to TRBD1. V lost 8 bases and J lost 5; bases outside the gene matches: 7. The CDR3 is 14 residues long. Germline V gene sequence: CDR1 MNHEY, CDR2 SMNVEV (reference sequence).

The gene calls are TRBV4-2 and TRBJ2-7, with 11 bases lining up with TRBD2. V was clipped by 1 base and J by 3 bases; unmatched bases: 5. The CDR3 has 16 amino acids. Germline CDR1 and CDR2: LGHNA and YNFKEQ. Here the CDR3 reads CASSQVTSGSVYEQYF. In DNA, the CDR3 is TGTGCCAGCAGCCAAGTTACTAGCGGGAGTGTCTACGAGCAGTACTTC.

J is TRBJ2-3 and V is TRBV5-6; possible D gene TRBD2, 5 bases. The germline V and J ends were trimmed by 4 bases and 3 bases, with 18 bases remaining between them. CDR3 length: 16 amino acids. Germline CDR1 and CDR2: SGHDT and YYEEEE. CDR3 in DNA: TGTGCCAGCAGCCTAAGCGGCACTGGAGCTACAGATACGCAGTATTTT. It encodes CASSLSGTGATDTQYF.

The V and J genes are TRBV20-1 and TRBJ2-7, with D hard to call. The CDR3 extends over 11 amino acids. The V and J ends lost 4 bases and 2 bases respectively, with 6 bases between them. Germline-derived CDR1 and CDR2 are DFQATT and SNEGSKA (reference sequence). DNA for the CDR3: TGCAGTGCTAAAGCCGCCTACGAGCAGTACTTC. Translating it yields CSAKAAYEQYF.

The sample holds a few counts of this clonotype. The chain is built from TRBV10-3 and TRBJ2-3; 7 bases fit TRBD1. V dropped 8 bases and J dropped 0; count of bases not matched to a gene: 8. The CDR3 is 15 residues long. Looked up from germline, CDR1 is ENHRY and CDR2 is SYGVKD. Written as DNA, the CDR3 is TGTGCCATCGAAAGGGGGCAGGCGAGCACAGATACGCAGTATTTT. Translation gives CAIERGQASTDTQYF.

V usage is TRBV13 and J usage is TRBJ2-1; D uncertain. The CDR3 is 13 amino acids. Trimming cost V 0 bases and J 6 bases, with 6 bases left between them. Germline assignment: CDR1 PRHDT and CDR2 FYEKMQ (reference sequence). Here the CDR3 DNA reads TGTGCCAGCAGCTTAGGCCACAGCAATGAGCAGTTCTTC. Its translation: CASSLGHSNEQFF.

A few counts support this clonotype. The chain combines TRBV4-1 with TRBJ2-5, with 11 bases identical to TRBD1. The DNA end is more similar to TRBJ2-7, so the J call may be wrong. The germline gives CDR1 MGHRA, CDR2 YSYEKL. The length of the CDR3 is 15 residues. DNA of the CDR3: TGCGCCAGCAGCCAAGAACTCGGGACAGGGGGCGAGCAGTACTTC. Protein product: CASSQELGTGGEQYF.

This clonotype appeared a few times. V gene TRBV27 combines with J gene TRBJ2-2; D unclear. V was trimmed by 3 bases and J by 0 bases, leaving 5 bases between them. In germline, CDR1 is MNHEY, CDR2 SMNVEV (reference sequence). The CDR3 spans 14 residues. As DNA, the CDR3 is TGTGCCAGCAGTTTTGGGTCGAACACCGGGGAGCTGTTTTTT. It is translated as CASSFGSNTGELFF.

This clonotype is a singleton in its sample. This chain uses TRBV7-2 with TRBJ2-1, with no clear D. The CDR3 consists of 16 residues. Germline CDR1 reads SGHTA; CDR2 reads FQGNSA. The V end lost 0 bases, the J end lost 10 bases, and 19 bases lay between the germline ends. The CDR3 bases are TGTGCCAGCAGCTTAGCCCCCCTAACCTACCATGGGGAGCAGTTCTTC. This encodes CASSLAPLTYHGEQFF.

V is TRBV30 and J is TRBJ1-4, with a possible D match to TRBD1 (5 bases). The V and J ends lost 0 bases and 7 bases respectively, with 12 bases between them. The CDR3 is 14 residues long. CDR1 is GTSNPN and CDR2 is SVGIG in the germline V gene (reference sequence). The CDR3 DNA follows: TGTGCCTGGAGTGTTTGGGGCAGAGGTGAAAAACTGTTTTTT. It specifies CAWSVWGRGEKLFF.

The chain uses TRBV20-1 and TRBJ1-5; 7 nucleotides agree with TRBD1. The CDR3 consists of 15 residues. Germline assignment: CDR1 DFQATT and CDR2 SNEGSKA (reference sequence). V shed 3 bases and J 1 base; nucleotides not matched to a gene: 6. CDR3 DNA: TGCAGTGCTAGCGGGACAGTTCGGAGCAATCAGCCCCAGCATTTT. Encoded protein: CSASGTVRSNQPQHF.

J is TRBJ1-5 and V is TRBV19; 10 bases align to TRBD1. This CDR3 is 15 amino acids long. The V segment lost 7 bases and the J segment 5 bases; nucleotides outside the gene matches: 8. Germline CDR1 LNHDA, CDR2 SQIVND (reference sequence). The CDR3 reads CASTPRDRGHQPQHF. CDR3 DNA: TGTGCCAGTACTCCCCGGGACAGGGGTCATCAGCCCCAGCATTTT.

The chain employs TRBV12-3 or TRBV12-4 and TRBJ1-4, with unresolved D. Between the trimmed V and J ends, which lost 5 bases and 5 bases, there was a span of 9 bases. The CDR3 length is 13 residues. CDR3: CASSNWVNEKLFF. Written as DNA, the CDR3 is TGTGCCAGCAGTAACTGGGTCAATGAAAAACTGTTTTTT.

V gene TRBV29-1 combines with J gene TRBJ2-5, with 12 bases matching TRBD2. CDR1 and CDR2 (germline): SQVTM, ANQGSEA. The CDR3 sequence is 17 residues long. After removal of 4 bases from V and 8 bases from J, the junction contained 17 bases not matched to a gene. The CDR3 nucleotides are TGCAGCGTTGTGAGGACTAGCGGGAAGGGGGGTAAAGGTACCCAGTACTTC. It encodes CSVVRTSGKGGKGTQYF.